This T cell receptor (beta chain) was retrieved from a study of OX40 agonist ivuxolimab in advanced cancers. Study at large: Prior anti-PD-1, anti-PD-L1 or anti-CTLA-4 therapy was allowed; more than 30% had some. Overall study results and limits: Also showing low normalized T-cell clonal expansion were some of the nonresponders.

The CDR3 covers 19 residues. J lost 2 bases, V lost 4 bases, and 16 bases had no gene match. Germline-derived CDR1 and CDR2 are LNHDA and SQIVND (reference sequence). With respect to this clone: Antigen specificity is unknown.

Baseline, cycle 4 day 1, and cycle 7 day 1 were the blood sampling points. The assay was immunoSEQ multiplex PCR, and TCRdb's table has in-frame clones only and misses some. Among approximately 17,000 clones listed, 80% to 85% were seen once. Sample: CD4+ or CD8+ T cells sorted from blood, taken in a trial of the OX40 agonist ivuxolimab. The TCR was taken from an adult with an advanced solid tumor such as melanoma, head and neck, liver or kidney cancer. The rearrangement links TRBV19 to TRBJ1-5; 8 positions agree with TRBD1. CDR3 sequence: CASSTRQGNKQVGNQPQHF. For the CDR3, the DNA is TGTGCCAGTAGTACCCGACAGGGGAATAAGCAGGTGGGCAATCAGCCCCAGCATTTT.